The 21 T cell receptor beta chains below come from one sample, sequenced in a study of blood T cell repertoires in COVID-19 (dated by TCRdb to 2019 to 2021). Library preparation employed the immunoSEQ multiplex PCR assay. This immuneACCESS table, as held by TCRdb, lists in-frame sequences with V and J called but not all clones. Of the missing ones, under half trace to an unresolved V gene in checked studies; the others have no known cause. The table for this sample lists about 240,000 clones; about 86% of them were counted only once. The ten largest clones represent roughly 3.5% of the sample. The specimen was PBMCs or T cells enriched from blood (not recorded which). The source is a woman in her forties with acute COVID-19.

This clone was found a few times. The J gene is TRBJ1-6, the V gene TRBV7-6, with TRBD1 matching 7 bases. The CDR3 loop spans 14 amino acids. Looked up from germline, CDR1 is SGHVS and CDR2 is FNYEAQ. Trimming took 5 bases from V and 6 from J; bases not matched to a gene: 4. The CDR3 region has the DNA TGTGCCAGCAGCAAAGGGGGCCTTAATTCACCCCTCCACTTT. It specifies CASSKGGLNSPLHF.

This clone was observed a single time. The rearrangement links TRBV5-5 to TRBJ2-5; the match to TRBD2 covers 10 bases. Germline trimming cut 2 bases from V and 5 bases from J; bases unmatched to any gene: 9. This CDR3 is 16 amino acids long. Germline loops: CDR1 SGHKS, CDR2 YYEKEE (reference sequence). CDR3 nucleotide sequence: TGTGCCAGCAGCTTAGGAAGCGGGGGGGACGGGGAGACCCAGTACTTC. Protein sequence: CASSLGSGGDGETQYF.

This clone was recorded once. The J gene is TRBJ2-1, the V gene TRBV7-3, with D possibly being TRBD2 (5 bases). The CDR3 sequence is 15 residues long. The V end was cut by 4 bases, the J end by 1 base, with 11 bases between. Looked up from germline, CDR1 is SGHTA and CDR2 is FQGTGA. CDR3 region: CASSSLGSSYNEQFF. The CDR3 DNA sequence: TGTGCCAGCAGCTCCCTTGGGAGTTCCTACAATGAGCAGTTCTTC.

This chain connects TRBV19 to TRBJ1-5; D uncertain. The ends were cut back, 5 bases at V and 2 bases at J, with 10 bases in the middle. The germline CDR1 and CDR2 sequences are LNHDA and SQIVND (reference sequence). The CDR3 runs 14 residues. The CDR3 nucleotides are TGTGCCAGTAGTGGAGGGTTAGGCAATCAGCCCCAGCATTTT. It yields the protein CASSGGLGNQPQHF.

The chain employs TRBV2 and TRBJ1-1; no clear D gene. Germline CDR1 is SNHLY and CDR2 is FYNNEI. Trimming took off 0 bases at V and 4 bases at J, with 3 bases between the two ends. This CDR3 spans 12 amino acids. The CDR3 DNA follows: TGTGCCAGCAGTGAAGCGCGCACTGAAGCTTTCTTT. The encoded protein is CASSEARTEAFF.

The chain employs TRBV9 and TRBJ2-5; tentative D call: TRBD2 (5 bases). Germline CDR1 and CDR2: SGDLS and YYNGEE. The germline V and J ends were trimmed by 3 bases and 7 bases, with 13 bases remaining between them. The CDR3 has 13 residues. The CDR3 coding sequence is TGTGCCAGCAGCGCGATACTTGGAGGGACCCAGTACTTC. Translated, it gives CASSAILGGTQYF.

The chain recombines TRBV10-1 with TRBJ2-7, with 8 nucleotides matching TRBD1. The CDR3 runs 11 residues. Losses at the gene ends were 5 bases for V and 6 bases for J; bases not matched to a gene: 0. Germline values: CDR1 WNHNN, CDR2 SYGVQD (reference sequence). CDR3: CASSTGGEQYF. The CDR3 nucleotides read TGCGCCAGCAGTACAGGGGGCGAGCAGTACTTC.

This clone has more than one count but fewer than ten. The V call is TRBV7-9, the J call TRBJ1-5; D remains ambiguous. The V end was cut by 2 bases, the J end by 2 bases, with 4 bases between. The CDR3 has 13 residues. Germline-derived CDR1 and CDR2 are SEHNR and FQNEAQ (reference sequence). CDR3 residues: CASSLSGNQPQHF. As DNA, the CDR3 is TGTGCCAGCAGCTTATCCGGCAATCAGCCCCAGCATTTT.

The chain couples TRBV11-3 to TRBJ2-5; the match to TRBD2 covers 7 bases. This CDR3 has 14 amino acids. With V trimmed by 1 base and J by 1 base, 0 bases remained unmatched. CDR1 SGHNT and CDR2 YENEEA come from the germline V gene. In nucleotides, the CDR3 is TGTGCCAGCAGCTTAGGCGGGGGCCAAGAGACCCAGTACTTC. This encodes CASSLGGGQETQYF.

The CDR3 spells CASSLFGGTGISPLHF. CDR3 DNA: TGTGCCAGCAGTTTATTTGGCGGGACAGGGATTTCACCCCTCCACTTT. This rearrangement joins TRBV27 to TRBJ1-6; 9 positions agree with TRBD1. This CDR3 comprises 16 residues. J gave up 9 bases and V 1 base, and 7 bases lay outside the gene matches. Germline V lookup: CDR1 MNHEY, CDR2 SMNVEV (reference sequence).

The V and J genes are TRBV15 and TRBJ1-1, with D perhaps matching TRBD1 (6 bases). The CDR3 has 14 amino acids. In germline, CDR1 is LNHNV, CDR2 YYDKDF (reference sequence). V lost 1 base and J lost 5, with 11 bases in between. CDR3 DNA: TGTGCCACCAGCAGAGTTCAAGGGGGAACTGAAGCTTTCTTT. Amino acids: CATSRVQGGTEAFF. Full variable domain (rest looked up from reference TRBV15 and TRBJ1-1): DAMVIQNPRYQVTQFGKPVTLSCSQTLNHNVMYWYQQKSSQAPKLLFHYYDKDFNNEADTPDNFQSRRPNTSFCFLDIRSPGLGDTAMYLCATSRVQGGTEAFFGQGTRLTVV.

The chain employs TRBV7-2 and TRBJ2-5, with D unresolved. CDR1 is SGHTA and CDR2 is FQGNSA in the germline V gene. Deletions cut 2 bases from V and 2 bases from J, with 3 bases between. CDR3 length: 12 amino acids. This CDR3 reads CASSLQQETQYF. CDR3 in DNA: TGTGCCAGCAGCTTACAACAAGAGACCCAGTACTTC.

The chain links TRBV19 to TRBJ2-3; D gene ambiguous. Deletions cut 0 bases from V and 4 bases from J, with 11 bases between. The CDR3 has 15 amino acids. Per germline, CDR1 LNHDA and CDR2 SQIVND (reference sequence). The CDR3 nucleotides read TGTGCCAGTAGTATAGAAGCGAGCTTCTCAGATACGCAGTATTTT. Translating gives CASSIEASFSDTQYF.

This chain joins TRBV7-6 and TRBJ2-3; the D gene is possibly TRBD2 (6 bases). There are 14 residues in the CDR3. The germline V gene encodes CDR1 SGHVS and CDR2 FNYEAQ. V was cut by 3 bases and J by 4 bases, with 11 bases left in between. In nucleotides, the CDR3 is TGTGCCAGCAGCTTGGGGGGAAGTGCAGATACGCAGTATTTT. Its protein product is CASSLGGSADTQYF.

This chain joins TRBV7-9 and TRBJ2-1; TRBD1 might be the D (6 bases). Germline CDR1 SEHNR, CDR2 FQNEAQ (reference sequence). This CDR3 contains 15 residues. The germline V and J ends were trimmed by 4 bases and 5 bases, with 15 bases remaining between them. The CDR3 here is CASSSRDKLNNEQFF. Here the CDR3 DNA reads TGTGCCAGCAGCTCCCGGGACAAGTTAAACAATGAGCAGTTCTTC.

Ten or more counts support this clone. One junction end disagrees with the germline gene, perhaps due to a read error. This chain uses TRBV6-1 with TRBJ2-7; a possible D gene is TRBD2 (5 bases). Germline V CDR1 and CDR2: MNHNS, SASEGT. This CDR3 has 15 residues. The CDR3 DNA sequence: TGTGCCAGCAGAGAAGGTGCGGGTTCCCCCTACGAGCAGTACTTC. Translating gives CASREGAGSPYEQYF.

V is TRBV2 and J is TRBJ2-1; 9 positions agree with TRBD2. Germline assignment: CDR1 SNHLY and CDR2 FYNNEI. The CDR3 sequence is 14 residues long. After removal of 4 bases from V and 5 bases from J, the junction contained 3 bases not matched to a gene. CDR3 sequence: CASSGTSVHNEQFF. The CDR3 coding sequence is TGTGCCAGCAGTGGGACTAGCGTCCACAATGAGCAGTTCTTC.

The rearrangement joins TRBV6-4 to TRBJ2-2; 9 positions agree with TRBD2. Per germline, CDR1 MRHNA and CDR2 SNTAGT. CDR3 size: 17 residues. The J segment lost 0 bases and the V segment lost 2 bases, leaving 4 bases of the junction unmatched. CDR3: CASSDVAGVSNTGELFF. As DNA, the CDR3 is TGTGCCAGCAGTGACGTAGCGGGAGTTTCGAACACCGGGGAGCTGTTTTTT.

The chain links TRBV5-5 to TRBJ1-1; D unclear. Germline V gives CDR1 SGHKS, CDR2 YYEKEE (reference sequence). Trimming removed 0 bases at V and 6 bases at J, with 6 bases between. This CDR3 comprises 12 residues. DNA of the CDR3: TGTGCCAGCAGCTTGGTGGGCCCTGAAGCTTTCTTT. This encodes CASSLVGPEAFF.

V and J are TRBV12-3 or TRBV12-4 and TRBJ1-2, with no clear D. The CDR3 is 12 amino acids. Trimming pared 3 bases from V and 7 bases from J, leaving 9 bases between. CDR3 sequence: CASSFLRVGYTF. CDR3 nucleotides: TGTGCCAGCAGTTTTTTGCGGGTTGGCTACACCTTC.

The gene calls are TRBV2 and TRBJ1-4; no clear D. Germline V lookup: CDR1 SNHLY, CDR2 FYNNEI. The CDR3 consists of 14 residues. Between the trimmed V and J ends, which lost 8 bases and 0 bases, there was a span of 10 bases. This CDR3 reads CASEVGATNEKLFF. The CDR3 DNA follows: TGTGCCAGCGAAGTGGGAGCAACTAATGAAAAACTGTTTTTT.